The rows below give T cell receptor beta chains drawn from one sample of a study of blood T cell repertoires in COVID-19. Clones were read by immunoSEQ multiplex PCR, and TCRdb kept only the in-frame ones, dropping some. Of about 410,000 clones in the sample, 70% to 90% are singletons; the top ten hold about 1.6%. The sample taken for sequencing was peripheral blood. All receptors derive from a middle-aged woman with COVID-19, enrolled during active disease. Each CDR3 is given with its conserved first and last residue. D genes are given only for firm matches.

v_call	d_call	cdr3_length	j_call	cdr3_aa	cdr3_nt
TRBV27	TRBD2	18	TRBJ2-5	CASSSTPGVAGAQETQYF	TGTGCCAGCAGTTCCACCCCCGGGGTAGCGGGGGCCCAAGAGACCCAGTACTTC
TRBV7-9	TRBD2	12	TRBJ2-1	CASTGGGDEQFF	TGTGCCAGCACGGGAGGAGGCGATGAGCAGTTCTTC
TRBV28	-	15	TRBJ2-6	CASRPTSSGANVLTF	TGTGCCAGCAGACCTACTAGCTCTGGGGCCAACGTCCTGACTTTC
TRBV27	-	15	TRBJ1-3	CASRNSARGLDTIYF	TGTGCCAGCAGAAACTCGGCCAGGGGCCTAGACACCATATATTTT
TRBV30	-	13	TRBJ1-4	CAWRSSGNEKLFF	TGTGCCTGGAGATCCTCCGGGAATGAAAAACTGTTTTTT
TRBV18	TRBD1	16	TRBJ1-1	CASSPRTGGAGAEAFF	TGTGCCAGCTCACCTCGGACAGGGGGCGCGGGGGCTGAAGCTTTCTTT
TRBV7-9	-	17	TRBJ1-1	CASSFSGWGLVNTEAFF	TGTGCCAGCAGCTTTTCGGGGTGGGGGCTGGTGAACACTGAAGCTTTCTTT
TRBV6-5	-	13	TRBJ1-1	CASSYRGSTEAFF	TGTGCCAGCAGTTACAGGGGATCCACTGAAGCTTTCTTT
TRBV7-6	-	16	TRBJ2-7	CASSWGPDRPPYEQYF	TGTGCCAGCAGTTGGGGACCCGACAGGCCCCCCTACGAGCAGTACTTC
TRBV15	TRBD1	14	TRBJ1-1	CATSADRGNTEAFF	TGTGCCACCAGCGCGGACAGGGGGAACACTGAAGCTTTCTTT
TRBV28	-	13	TRBJ1-2	CASSSQGNYGYTF	TGTGCCAGCAGTTCGCAGGGGAACTATGGCTACACCTTC